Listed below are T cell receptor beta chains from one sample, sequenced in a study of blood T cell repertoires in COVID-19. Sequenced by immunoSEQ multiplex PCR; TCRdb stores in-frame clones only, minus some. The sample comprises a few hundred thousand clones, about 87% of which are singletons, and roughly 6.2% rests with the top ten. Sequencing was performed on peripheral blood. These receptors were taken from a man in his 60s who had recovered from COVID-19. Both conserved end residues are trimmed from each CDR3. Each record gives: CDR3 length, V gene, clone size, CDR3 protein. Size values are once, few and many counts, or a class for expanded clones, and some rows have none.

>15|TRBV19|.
ASSITQGLQSSNEQF
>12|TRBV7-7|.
ASSPASRSETQY
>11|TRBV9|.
ASSLTTGNEQY
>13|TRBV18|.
ASSPPSGRGNEQF
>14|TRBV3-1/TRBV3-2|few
ASSPYRVTYNSPLH
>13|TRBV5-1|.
ASSPLPGGDTEAF
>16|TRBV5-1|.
ASSLGTGSRVDGNTIY
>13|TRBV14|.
ASSQGMGANTEAF
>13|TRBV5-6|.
ASSSRQGRNQPQH
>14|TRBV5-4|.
ASSLPLGGAVTEAF
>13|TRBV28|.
ASSEWREGRYEQY
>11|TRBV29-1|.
SVEGAGENIQY
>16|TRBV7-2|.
ASSLYPTGRSSGYGYT
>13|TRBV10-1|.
ASSGAVPNTGELF
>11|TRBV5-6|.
ASSLGGGEKLF